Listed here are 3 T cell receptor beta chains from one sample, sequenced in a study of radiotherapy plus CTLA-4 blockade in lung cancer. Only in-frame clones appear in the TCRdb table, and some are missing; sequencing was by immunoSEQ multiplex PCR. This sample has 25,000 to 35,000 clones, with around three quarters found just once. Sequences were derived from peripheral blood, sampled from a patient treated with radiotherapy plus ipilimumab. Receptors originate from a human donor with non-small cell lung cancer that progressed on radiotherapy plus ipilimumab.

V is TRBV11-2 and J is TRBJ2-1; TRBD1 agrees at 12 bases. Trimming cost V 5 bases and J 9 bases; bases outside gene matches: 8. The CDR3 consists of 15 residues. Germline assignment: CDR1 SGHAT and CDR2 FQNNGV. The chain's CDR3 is CASSLSGQGAFEQFF. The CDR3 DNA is TGTGCCAGCAGCCTCTCGGGACAGGGGGCTTTTGAGCAGTTCTTC.

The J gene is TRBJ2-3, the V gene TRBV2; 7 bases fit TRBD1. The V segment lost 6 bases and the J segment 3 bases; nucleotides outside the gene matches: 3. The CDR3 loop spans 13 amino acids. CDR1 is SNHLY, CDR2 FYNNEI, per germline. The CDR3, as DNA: TGTGCCAGCAGGGTCAGGGGGACAGATACGCAGTATTTT. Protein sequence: CASRVRGTDTQYF.

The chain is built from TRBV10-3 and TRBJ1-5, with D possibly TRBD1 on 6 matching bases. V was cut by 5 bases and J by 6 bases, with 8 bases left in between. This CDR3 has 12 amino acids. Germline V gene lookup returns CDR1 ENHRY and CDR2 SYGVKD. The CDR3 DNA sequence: TGTGCCATCAGTCCACAGGGTCAGCCCCAGCATTTT. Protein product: CAISPQGQPQHF.